Sequencing of this T cell receptor beta chain was carried out in a study of cytomegalovirus exposure and HLA in healthy donors. On the study more broadly: Unique TCR beta sequences numbering 95 million to 130 million came from some 200 million T cells in an earlier analysis. An early data release held tens of millions of unique TCRs from HLA-typed donors.

Whole-study findings and limits: Relative to equally common others, HLA-associated TCR beta chains showed greater clonal expansion in a later analysis. Researchers counted over 150 TCR beta chains as cytomegalovirus-associated.

With V trimmed by 4 bases and J by 7 bases, 6 bases remained unmatched. Germline lookup yields CDR1 SGHKS and CDR2 YYEKEE (reference sequence). The CDR3 loop spans 14 amino acids. For this clone: What it binds is not known.

Researchers ran the PCR with 60 Vbeta and 13 Jbeta primers. The repertoire was sequenced with immunoSEQ multiplex PCR; TCRdb's copy has only in-frame clones and lacks some. The sample lists 120,000 or so clones; about 73% were seen once. The sample consisted of PBMCs. The chain carries TRBV5-5 and TRBJ2-1, with TRBD1 matching over 9 bases. This clonotype was obtained from a woman in her 40s in good health and CMV-seronegative. The CDR3 reads CASSPGQGKNEQFF. DNA for the CDR3: TGTGCCAGCAGCCCTGGACAGGGGAAGAATGAGCAGTTCTTC.